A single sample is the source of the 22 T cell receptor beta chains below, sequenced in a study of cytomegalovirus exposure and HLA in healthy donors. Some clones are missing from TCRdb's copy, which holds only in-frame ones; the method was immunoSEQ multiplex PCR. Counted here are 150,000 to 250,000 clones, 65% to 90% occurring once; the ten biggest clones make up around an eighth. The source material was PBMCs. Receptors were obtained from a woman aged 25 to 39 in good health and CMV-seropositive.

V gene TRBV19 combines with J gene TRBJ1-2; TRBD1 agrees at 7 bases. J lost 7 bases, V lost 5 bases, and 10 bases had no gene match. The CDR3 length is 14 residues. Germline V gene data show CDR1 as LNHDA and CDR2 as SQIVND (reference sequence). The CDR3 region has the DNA TGTGCCAGTAGTCAAAGACAGGGCCCCTTTGGCTACACCTTC. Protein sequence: CASSQRQGPFGYTF.

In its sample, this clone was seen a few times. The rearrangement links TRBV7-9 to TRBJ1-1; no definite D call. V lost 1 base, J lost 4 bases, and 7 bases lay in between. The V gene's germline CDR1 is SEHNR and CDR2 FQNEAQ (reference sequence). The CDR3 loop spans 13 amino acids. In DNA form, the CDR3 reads TGTGCCAGCAGCTTAGTATCCCCCACTGAAGCTTTCTTT. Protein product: CASSLVSPTEAFF.

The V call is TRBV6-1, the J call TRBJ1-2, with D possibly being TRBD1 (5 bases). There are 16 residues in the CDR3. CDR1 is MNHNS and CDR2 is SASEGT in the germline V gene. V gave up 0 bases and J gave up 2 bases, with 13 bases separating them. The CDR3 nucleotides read TGTGCCAGCAGTGAAGCGCTTAGGGGACTGAACTATGGCTACACCTTC. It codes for CASSEALRGLNYGYTF.

The CDR3 protein is CASSRMPRDYNEQFF. DNA of the CDR3: TGTGCCAGCAGTAGAATGCCCCGGGACTACAATGAGCAGTTCTTC. The gene calls are TRBV27 and TRBJ2-1; D is possibly TRBD2 (5 bases). Trimming took 5 bases from V and 3 from J, leaving 14 bases between them. Per germline, CDR1 MNHEY and CDR2 SMNVEV (reference sequence). The CDR3 contains 15 residues.

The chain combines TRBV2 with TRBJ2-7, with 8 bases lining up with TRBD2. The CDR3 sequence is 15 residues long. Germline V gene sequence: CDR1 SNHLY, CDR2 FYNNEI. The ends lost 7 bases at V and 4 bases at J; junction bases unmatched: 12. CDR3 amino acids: CASNLNSGSLYEQYF. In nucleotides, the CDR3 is TGTGCCAGCAACTTAAACAGCGGGAGCTTGTACGAGCAGTACTTC.

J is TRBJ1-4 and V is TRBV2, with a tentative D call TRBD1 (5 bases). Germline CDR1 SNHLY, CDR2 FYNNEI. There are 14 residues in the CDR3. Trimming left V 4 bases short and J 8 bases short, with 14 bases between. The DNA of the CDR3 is TGTGCCAGCAGTGTGCAGGGCATGAGGGAAAAACTGTTTTTT. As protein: CASSVQGMREKLFF. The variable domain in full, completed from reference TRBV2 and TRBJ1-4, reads EPEVTQTPSHQVTQMGQEVILRCVPISNHLYFYWYRQILGQKVEFLVSFYNNEISEKSEIFDDQFSVERPDGSNFTLKIRSTKLEDSAMYFCASSVQGMREKLFFGSGTQLSVL.

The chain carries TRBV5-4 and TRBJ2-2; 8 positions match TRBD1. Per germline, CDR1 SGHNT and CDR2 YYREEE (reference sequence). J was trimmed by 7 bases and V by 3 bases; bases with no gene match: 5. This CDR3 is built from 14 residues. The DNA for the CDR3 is TGTGCCAGCAGCTCTCAGGGGGCCGTCGGGGAGCTGTTTTTT. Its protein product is CASSSQGAVGELFF.

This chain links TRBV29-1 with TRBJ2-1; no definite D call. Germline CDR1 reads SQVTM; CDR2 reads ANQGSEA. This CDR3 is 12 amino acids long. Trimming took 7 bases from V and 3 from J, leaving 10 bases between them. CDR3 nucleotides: TGCAGCGCCGAGCGCAGCTACAATGAGCAGTTCTTC. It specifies CSAERSYNEQFF.

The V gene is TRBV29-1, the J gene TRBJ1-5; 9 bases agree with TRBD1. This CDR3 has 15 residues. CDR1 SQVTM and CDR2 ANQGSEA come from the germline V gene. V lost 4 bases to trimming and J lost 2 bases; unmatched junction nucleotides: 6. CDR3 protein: CSVAGTGSGNQPQHF. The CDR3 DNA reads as TGCAGCGTTGCCGGGACAGGGTCCGGCAATCAGCCCCAGCATTTT.

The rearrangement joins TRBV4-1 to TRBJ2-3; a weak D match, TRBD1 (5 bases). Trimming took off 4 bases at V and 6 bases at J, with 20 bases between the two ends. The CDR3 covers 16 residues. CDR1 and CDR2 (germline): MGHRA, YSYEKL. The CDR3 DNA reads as TGCGCCAGCAGCCGGAATACAGGTCCACCTGAGGATACGCAGTATTTT. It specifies CASSRNTGPPEDTQYF.

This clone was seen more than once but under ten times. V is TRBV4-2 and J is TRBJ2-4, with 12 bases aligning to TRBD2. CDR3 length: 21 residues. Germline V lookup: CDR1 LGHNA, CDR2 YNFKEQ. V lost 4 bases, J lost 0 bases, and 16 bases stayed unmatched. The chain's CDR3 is CASSLTPSTSGRATAKNIQYF. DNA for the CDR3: TGTGCCAGCAGCCTTACCCCCTCGACTAGCGGGAGAGCCACAGCCAAAAACATTCAGTACTTC.

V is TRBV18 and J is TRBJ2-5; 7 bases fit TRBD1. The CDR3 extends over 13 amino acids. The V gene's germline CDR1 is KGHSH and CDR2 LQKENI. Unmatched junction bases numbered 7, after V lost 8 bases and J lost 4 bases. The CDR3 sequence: CASTKGDRETQYF. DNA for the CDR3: TGTGCCAGCACAAAAGGGGACAGAGAGACCCAGTACTTC.

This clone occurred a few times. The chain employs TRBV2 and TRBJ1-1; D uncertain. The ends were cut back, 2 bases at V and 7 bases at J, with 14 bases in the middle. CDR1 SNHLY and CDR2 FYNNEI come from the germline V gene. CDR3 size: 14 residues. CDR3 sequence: CASSEYKRMGEAFF. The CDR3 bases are TGTGCCAGCAGTGAATACAAGCGTATGGGTGAAGCTTTCTTT.

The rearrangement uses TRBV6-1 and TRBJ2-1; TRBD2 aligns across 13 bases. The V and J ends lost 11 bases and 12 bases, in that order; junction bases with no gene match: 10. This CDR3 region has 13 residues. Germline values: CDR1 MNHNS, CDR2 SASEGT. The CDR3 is CAVLTSGRSAQFF. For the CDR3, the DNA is TGTGCCGTCCTGACTAGCGGGAGGTCTGCGCAGTTCTTC.

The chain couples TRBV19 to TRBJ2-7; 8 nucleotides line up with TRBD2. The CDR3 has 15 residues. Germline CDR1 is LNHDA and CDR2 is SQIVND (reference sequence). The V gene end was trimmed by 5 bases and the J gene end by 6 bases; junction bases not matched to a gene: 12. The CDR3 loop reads CASSFSRGAGVEQYF. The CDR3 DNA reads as TGTGCCAGTAGTTTTTCGAGGGGAGCGGGAGTCGAGCAGTACTTC. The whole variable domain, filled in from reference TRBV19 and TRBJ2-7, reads DGGITQSPKYLFRKEGQNVTLSCEQNLNHDAMYWYRQDPGQGLRLIYYSQIVNDFQKGDIAEGYSVSREKKESFPLTVTSAQKNPTAFYLCASSFSRGAGVEQYFGPGTRLTVT.

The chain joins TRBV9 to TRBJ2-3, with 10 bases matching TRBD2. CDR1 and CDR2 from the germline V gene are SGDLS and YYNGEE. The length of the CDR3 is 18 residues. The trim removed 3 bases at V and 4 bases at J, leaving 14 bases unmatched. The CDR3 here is CASSGRGPGLASADTQYF. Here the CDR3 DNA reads TGTGCCAGCAGCGGACGCGGCCCGGGACTAGCGTCGGCAGATACGCAGTATTTT.

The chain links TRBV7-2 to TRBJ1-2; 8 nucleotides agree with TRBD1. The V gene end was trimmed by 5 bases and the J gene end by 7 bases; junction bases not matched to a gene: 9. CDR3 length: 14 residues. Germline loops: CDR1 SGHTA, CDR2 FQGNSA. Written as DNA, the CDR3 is TGTGCCAGCAGCGCGCAGGGGGCAAAGGTTGGCTACACCTTC. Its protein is CASSAQGAKVGYTF.

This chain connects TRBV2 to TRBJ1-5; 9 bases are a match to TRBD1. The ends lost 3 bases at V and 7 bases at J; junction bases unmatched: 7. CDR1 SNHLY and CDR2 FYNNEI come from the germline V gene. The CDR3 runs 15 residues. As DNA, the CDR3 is TGTGCCAGCAGTGACCAGACAGGGGGTGTGCAGCCCCAGCATTTT. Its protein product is CASSDQTGGVQPQHF.

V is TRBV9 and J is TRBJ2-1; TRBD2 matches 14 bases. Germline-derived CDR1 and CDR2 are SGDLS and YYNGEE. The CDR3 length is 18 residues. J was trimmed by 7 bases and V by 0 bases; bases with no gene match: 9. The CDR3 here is CASSVGLAGGPRWNEQFF. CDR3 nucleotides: TGTGCCAGCAGCGTAGGACTAGCGGGAGGGCCCAGATGGAATGAGCAGTTCTTC.

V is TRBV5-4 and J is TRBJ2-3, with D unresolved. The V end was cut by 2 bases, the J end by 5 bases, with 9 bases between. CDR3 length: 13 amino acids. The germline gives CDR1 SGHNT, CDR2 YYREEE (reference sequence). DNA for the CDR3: TGTGCCAGCAGCTTCGGGTCGGGAGATACGCAGTATTTT. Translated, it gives CASSFGSGDTQYF.

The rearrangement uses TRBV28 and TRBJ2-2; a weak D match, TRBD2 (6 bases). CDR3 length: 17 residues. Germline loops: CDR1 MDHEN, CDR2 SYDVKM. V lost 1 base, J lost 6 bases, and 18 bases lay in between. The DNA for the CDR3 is TGTGCCAGCAGTTTATTGGAGGGCGGGATAGTCGCCGGGGAGCTGTTTTTT. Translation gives CASSLLEGGIVAGELFF.

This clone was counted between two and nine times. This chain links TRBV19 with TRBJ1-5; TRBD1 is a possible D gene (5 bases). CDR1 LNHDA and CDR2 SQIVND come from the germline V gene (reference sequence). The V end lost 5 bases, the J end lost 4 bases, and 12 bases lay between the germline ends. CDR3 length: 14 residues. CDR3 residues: CASSVTADNQPQHF. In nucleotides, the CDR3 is TGTGCCAGTAGTGTGACAGCCGATAATCAGCCCCAGCATTTT.